This passage covers 30 T cell receptor beta chains from one sample sequenced in a study of blood T cell repertoires in COVID-19. Profiled with immunoSEQ multiplex PCR; TCRdb holds only in-frame clones, not every one. The repertoire holds about 15,000 clones, with almost 85% as singletons. Sequencing was carried out using peripheral blood. These receptors all stem from a woman aged 70 to 79 with active COVID-19.

V usage is TRBV5-4 and J usage is TRBJ2-3; D perhaps matches TRBD1 (6 bases). V lost 4 bases, J lost 2 bases, and 11 bases lay in between. This CDR3 contains 14 residues. Germline V lookup: CDR1 SGHNT, CDR2 YYREEE (reference sequence). The CDR3 coding sequence is TGTGCCAGCAGCGCCCAGGGGCCCACAGATACGCAGTATTTT. It yields the protein CASSAQGPTDTQYF.

The genes are TRBV29-1 and TRBJ2-1; D might be TRBD1 (6 bases). This CDR3 is built from 13 residues. The V and J ends lost 4 bases and 9 bases respectively, with 16 bases between them. Germline V gene data show CDR1 as SQVTM and CDR2 as ANQGSEA. This chain's CDR3 is CSVVSGRGGEQFF. The CDR3 nucleotides read TGCAGCGTTGTATCGGGGAGAGGGGGTGAGCAGTTCTTC.

The chain links TRBV6-5 to TRBJ2-5; D is possibly TRBD2 (7 bases). The CDR3 covers 12 residues. From germline, CDR1 is MNHEY and CDR2 SVGAGI. V was pared by 8 bases and J by 5 bases, with 12 bases between. The CDR3 is CASGGASETQYF. The CDR3 DNA is TGTGCCAGCGGGGGGGCGAGCGAGACCCAGTACTTC.

The chain combines TRBV6-5 with TRBJ2-1; D possibly corresponds to TRBD1 (6 bases). V was trimmed by 2 bases and J by 8 bases, leaving 13 bases between them. The CDR3 covers 14 residues. Germline V gene sequence: CDR1 MNHEY, CDR2 SVGAGI. CDR3 loop: CASSYLGAADEQFF. The CDR3 DNA sequence: TGTGCCAGCAGTTACCTGGGGGCAGCGGATGAGCAGTTCTTC.

V usage is TRBV6-5 and J usage is TRBJ1-5; TRBD1 agrees at 11 bases. CDR1 is MNHEY and CDR2 is SVGAGI in the germline V gene. J gave up 6 bases and V 7 bases, and 5 bases lay outside the gene matches. This CDR3 has 14 amino acids. DNA for the CDR3: TGTGCCAGCACCGGGACAGGGGGGAGTCAGCCCCAGCATTTT. It translates to CASTGTGGSQPQHF.

The V and J genes are TRBV18 and TRBJ2-3; tentative D call: TRBD2 (6 bases). The germline V and J ends were trimmed by 4 bases and 6 bases, with 8 bases remaining between them. The CDR3 has 12 residues. CDR1 KGHSH and CDR2 LQKENI come from the germline V gene. CDR3 amino acids: CASSRGVDTQYF. The CDR3 DNA reads as TGTGCCAGCTCACGGGGGGTGGATACGCAGTATTTT.

The chain links TRBV14 to TRBJ1-5; D perhaps matches TRBD1 (6 bases). From germline, CDR1 is SGHDN and CDR2 FVKESK. The CDR3 is made up of 14 amino acids. With 1 base removed from V and 7 bases from J, the gap between germline ends came to 11 bases. The CDR3 reads CASSQAGVEQPQHF. The CDR3 DNA sequence: TGTGCCAGCAGCCAAGCAGGGGTAGAGCAGCCCCAGCATTTT.

This clone has more than one count but fewer than ten. The chain couples TRBV5-5 to TRBJ1-1, with TRBD1 identical over 12 bases. V shed 8 bases, J shed 1 base, and the junction held 12 bases outside the gene matches. The CDR3 spans 17 residues. Germline CDR1 is SGHKS and CDR2 is YYEKEE (reference sequence). CDR3: CASQGTGGPQGNTEAFF. The CDR3 DNA is TGTGCCAGTCAGGGGACAGGGGGCCCACAAGGGAACACTGAAGCTTTCTTT.

The genes are TRBV21-1 and TRBJ2-2; TRBD1 is the table's D call, not checked against the DNA. TRBV21-1 is shown as a pseudogene. The CDR3 covers 22 residues. This CDR3 is CASSKVYGGGLGQGMGSGELFF. The CDR3 DNA reads as TGTGCCAGCAGCAAAGTCTACGGGGGGGGACTGGGACAGGGTATGGGTTCCGGGGAGCTGTTTTTT.

The genes are TRBV6-5 and TRBJ2-1; perhaps TRBD2 as D (6 bases). Trimming pared 10 bases from V and 14 bases from J, leaving 18 bases between. Germline V CDR1 and CDR2: MNHEY, SVGAGI. This CDR3 has 11 amino acids. CDR3: CATRRAGWEFF. The CDR3 DNA reads as TGTGCCACGCGCCGGGCGGGGTGGGAGTTCTTC.

This chain uses TRBV9 with TRBJ2-2; D ambiguous. The CDR3 has 14 residues. V lost 0 bases and J lost 2, with 5 bases in between. The germline V gene has CDR1 SGDLS and CDR2 YYNGEE. This chain's CDR3 is CASSVDSNTGELFF. Written as DNA, the CDR3 is TGTGCCAGCAGCGTAGATAGCAACACCGGGGAGCTGTTTTTT.

Here the CDR3 reads CASESGGGGFYGYTF. The DNA of the CDR3 is TGTGCCAGCGAGAGTGGTGGGGGCGGGTTCTATGGCTACACCTTC. V is TRBV28 and J is TRBJ1-2, with TRBD1 as a possible D gene (6 bases). Per the germline V gene, CDR1 is MDHEN and CDR2 is SYDVKM. This CDR3 region has 15 residues. Between the trimmed V and J ends, which lost 8 bases and 4 bases, there was a span of 20 bases.

This clone was seen more than once but under ten times. The chain couples TRBV10-3 to TRBJ2-3; possible D gene TRBD2, 5 bases. Per germline, CDR1 ENHRY and CDR2 SYGVKD. V was cut by 5 bases and J by 6 bases, with 6 bases left in between. This CDR3 has 11 amino acids. DNA of the CDR3: TGTGCCATCAGTTTAGCGGATACGCAGTATTTT. This codes for CAISLADTQYF.

This chain uses TRBV7-9 with TRBJ2-5; a weak D match, TRBD2 (5 bases). This CDR3 contains 13 residues. Trimming stripped 4 bases from V and 4 bases from J, with 10 bases between. Germline CDR1 and CDR2: SEHNR and FQNEAQ (reference sequence). The CDR3 DNA sequence: TGTGCCAGCAGCTGGGAGTTTGGAGAGACCCAGTACTTC. It specifies CASSWEFGETQYF.

As concerns this clone: The same CDR3 also results from other DNA sequences found in this sample. The V gene is TRBV11-2, the J gene TRBJ2-7; D is unresolved. The CDR3 contains 11 residues. CDR1 is SGHAT, CDR2 FQNNGV, per germline. V shed 5 bases and J shed 6 bases, with 8 bases lying between them. CDR3 coding DNA: TGTGCCAGCAGCGTTCGAGGCGAGCAGTACTTC. Its translation is CASSVRGEQYF.

This clone was found once. This chain joins TRBV27 and TRBJ2-7; 7 bases match TRBD2. With 3 bases clipped from V and 0 bases from J, the junction kept 14 bases outside the gene matches. This CDR3 spans 18 amino acids. The V gene's germline CDR1 is MNHEY and CDR2 SMNVEV (reference sequence). The CDR3 loop is CASSFLRAGDLSSYEQYF. CDR3 DNA sequence: TGTGCCAGCAGTTTCCTGCGGGCGGGGGACCTGAGCTCCTACGAGCAGTACTTC.

The chain employs TRBV28 and TRBJ2-3, with TRBD2 identical over 8 bases. This CDR3 comprises 14 residues. V shed 5 bases and J 3 bases; nucleotides not matched to a gene: 4. CDR1 is MDHEN, CDR2 SYDVKM, per germline. CDR3 DNA: TGTGCCAGCAGTACTAGCGGAGGGACAGATACGCAGTATTTT. Protein product: CASSTSGGTDTQYF.

V gene TRBV15 combines with J gene TRBJ2-2; a possible D gene is TRBD1 (6 bases). V shed 7 bases and J shed 6 bases, with 12 bases lying between them. The CDR3 extends over 13 amino acids. Germline CDR1 is LNHNV and CDR2 is YYDKDF (reference sequence). CDR3 DNA: TGTGCCACCACTCCAGGGGTCGCCGGGGAGCTGTTTTTT. This sequence encodes CATTPGVAGELFF.

The chain carries TRBV13 and TRBJ2-7; 7 bases fit TRBD2. Germline CDR1 reads PRHDT; CDR2 reads FYEKMQ (reference sequence). The junction had 13 bases not matched to a gene; V was cut back by 8 bases and J by 3 bases. The CDR3 has 15 residues. CDR3 residues: CASGERAAGVYEQYF. The CDR3 DNA follows: TGTGCCAGCGGAGAAAGGGCCGCGGGAGTCTACGAGCAGTACTTC.

This rearrangement joins TRBV4-1 to TRBJ2-7; unclear D gene. Germline CDR1 reads MGHRA; CDR2 reads YSYEKL. With 1 base removed from V and 7 bases from J, the gap between germline ends came to 11 bases. CDR3 length equals 13 residues. CDR3 nucleotides: TGCGCCAGCAGCCAAGTTACTATCGGGGAGCAGTACTTC. It is translated as CASSQVTIGEQYF.

The chain carries TRBV24-1 and TRBJ2-1; 8 bases match TRBD1. Germline V lookup: CDR1 KGHDR, CDR2 SFDVKD. The CDR3 is 21 amino acids. With 2 bases clipped from V and 8 bases from J, the junction kept 25 bases outside the gene matches. The CDR3 DNA sequence: TGTGCCACCAGTGATTCCAAGCACCAACAGGGGGGCGGCCCCCCGGCCGATGAGCAGTTCTTC. This translates into CATSDSKHQQGGGPPADEQFF.

The CDR3 reads CASSQTGTSGRDTQYF. Written as DNA, the CDR3 is TGCGCCAGCAGCCAGACCGGGACTAGCGGGAGAGATACGCAGTATTTT. V is TRBV4-1 and J is TRBJ2-3; TRBD2 matches 14 bases. The J segment lost 5 bases and the V segment lost 3 bases, leaving 4 bases of the junction unmatched. The CDR3 is 16 amino acids. The germline gives CDR1 MGHRA, CDR2 YSYEKL.

The CDR3 region has the DNA TGTGCCAGCAGCTTAGGGTCTAGCGGGAGGGTATCGGAGCAGTTCTTC. Amino acid sequence: CASSLGSSGRVSEQFF. The chain is built from TRBV7-8 and TRBJ2-1; TRBD2 matches at 12 bases. The CDR3 sequence is 16 residues long. V was pared by 1 base and J by 10 bases, with 8 bases of the junction left unmatched. Germline V gene data show CDR1 as SGHVS and CDR2 as FQNEAQ.

J is TRBJ2-3 and V is TRBV5-1, with 7 bases identical to TRBD1. The germline CDR1 and CDR2 sequences are SGHRS and YFSETQ. The V gene end was trimmed by 7 bases and the J gene end by 2 bases; junction bases not matched to a gene: 7. There are 14 residues in the CDR3. The CDR3 protein is CASGTGQVTDTQYF. CDR3 nucleotide sequence: TGCGCCAGCGGAACAGGACAGGTCACAGATACGCAGTATTTT.

The chain joins TRBV3-1 (or the pseudogene TRBV3-2) to TRBJ1-1, with unresolved D. The CDR3 has 15 residues. The V end lost 0 bases, the J end lost 1 base, and 9 bases lay between the germline ends. Germline values: CDR1 LGHDT, CDR2 YNNKEL (reference sequence). The CDR3 bases are TGTGCCAGCAGCCAAGATTCATCCGGGAACACTGAAGCTTTCTTT. It translates to CASSQDSSGNTEAFF.

This chain uses TRBV24-1 with TRBJ2-1; D gene unclear. V lost 2 bases, J lost 8 bases, and 12 bases lay in between. CDR3 length equals 14 residues. Germline CDR1 and CDR2: KGHDR and SFDVKD. The CDR3 reads CATSDSRSGDEQFF. The DNA of the CDR3 is TGTGCCACCAGTGATTCGAGGTCTGGCGATGAGCAGTTCTTC.

V usage is TRBV19 and J usage is TRBJ2-2, with a possible D match to TRBD1 (5 bases). Germline CDR1 and CDR2: LNHDA and SQIVND (reference sequence). V was clipped by 3 bases and J by 3 bases, with 14 bases between them. This CDR3 is built from 16 residues. CDR3 bases: TGTGCCAGTAGTATTGGACCCAGGGTGGACACCGGGGAGCTGTTTTTT. It encodes CASSIGPRVDTGELFF.

The gene calls are TRBV5-8 and TRBJ2-1, with TRBD1 as a possible D gene (6 bases). Germline values: CDR1 SGHTS, CDR2 YDEGEE. This CDR3 contains 15 residues. With 0 bases removed from V and 6 bases from J, the gap between germline ends came to 13 bases. CDR3 nucleotide sequence: TGTGCCAGCAGCTTGGGGACAGTTGACTTCAATGAGCAGTTCTTC. Residues: CASSLGTVDFNEQFF.

The chain employs TRBV7-2 and TRBJ1-5; 8 nucleotides line up with TRBD1. The CDR3 extends over 15 amino acids. Germline CDR1 is SGHTA and CDR2 is FQGNSA. The ends lost 5 bases at V and 3 bases at J; junction bases unmatched: 6. The CDR3 DNA sequence: TGTGCCAGCAGCCCCCAGGGGGCGATCAATCAGCCCCAGCATTTT. This codes for CASSPQGAINQPQHF.

In DNA, the CDR3 is TGCAGCGCTGGTGACGGGAGAGGCTACACCTTC. Translation gives CSAGDGRGYTF. This rearrangement joins TRBV29-1 to TRBJ1-2, with D uncertain. Trimming took off 7 bases at V and 8 bases at J, with 14 bases between the two ends. The CDR3 loop spans 11 amino acids. Germline V lookup: CDR1 SQVTM, CDR2 ANQGSEA.